What follows describes a single T cell receptor (beta chain). The antigen is undetermined. The source of the sample is a study of shared clonotypes between healthy human individuals. Study in general: Researchers drew samples from two women and a few men aged 18 to 49. CD4 naive and CD4 memory each took three plates per donor, while CD8 naive took two and CD8 memory one. Study results and limitations: Owing to a small donor count, the genetic and exposure-history diversity represented was limited. Relative to memory subsets, naive subsets generally showed larger estimated richness.

Libraries were prepared by immunoSEQ multiplex PCR; TCRdb keeps only in-frame clonotypes and omits some of them. The repertoire holds roughly 2.6 million clones, with around 90% as singletons. Trimming pared 2 bases from V and 4 bases from J, leaving 18 bases between. Germline CDR1 SGHNT, CDR2 YYREEE (reference sequence). CDR3 length equals 16 residues. The sequenced material came from naive CD4+ T cells sorted from blood. This sample's subset: CD45RA+ positively selected. This sequence originates from a man younger than 35 in good health. The chain links TRBV5-4 to TRBJ2-5; tentatively, D is TRBD1 or TRBD2 (5 bases each). In DNA form, the CDR3 reads TGTGCCAGCAGCTTCCTCGGGAAGGGAAGGGGAGAGACCCAGTACTTC. Translation: CASSFLGKGRGETQYF.